Presented here are 17 T cell receptor beta chains from one specimen sequenced in a study of T cell responses to AZD1222 COVID-19 vaccine. The assay was immunoSEQ multiplex PCR, and TCRdb's table has in-frame clones only and misses some. The table lists about 100,000 clones, 91% of them singletons. The sequences come from peripheral blood, collected on day 0 of AZD1222 vaccination. The receptors were sampled from an adult in good health.

The chain recombines TRBV19 with TRBJ2-2; 7 bases agree with TRBD2. The V segment lost 8 bases and the J segment 7 bases; nucleotides outside the gene matches: 13. The germline V gene has CDR1 LNHDA and CDR2 SQIVND (reference sequence). The CDR3 has 15 amino acids. CDR3: CASRPPGRGSGELFF. Here the CDR3 DNA reads TGTGCCAGTCGACCCCCTGGGCGGGGGAGCGGGGAGCTGTTTTTT.

The chain is built from TRBV7-6 and TRBJ2-3; the D gene is possibly TRBD1 (5 bases). The V and J ends lost 5 bases and 0 bases respectively, with 15 bases between them. The germline gives CDR1 SGHVS, CDR2 FNYEAQ. This CDR3 is 16 amino acids long. CDR3 coding DNA: TGTGCCAGCAGCCTCCGAGACAGTTCTAGCACAGATACGCAGTATTTT. It translates to CASSLRDSSSTDTQYF. Variable domain in full (rest from reference TRBV7-6 and TRBJ2-3): GAGVSQSPRYKVTKRGQDVALRCDPISGHVSLYWYRQALGQGPEFLTYFNYEAQQDKSGLPNDRFSAERPEGSISTLTIQRTEQRDSAMYRCASSLRDSSSTDTQYFGPGTRLTVL.

The rearrangement uses TRBV3-1 (or the pseudogene TRBV3-2) and TRBJ1-2, with no clear D. The germline gives CDR1 LGHDT, CDR2 YNNKEL (reference sequence). V was trimmed by 1 base and J by 8 bases, leaving 11 bases between them. The length of the CDR3 is 13 residues. In DNA form, the CDR3 reads TGTGCCAGCAGCCAAGGTATCCGTTCGGGCTACACCTTC. This gives the protein CASSQGIRSGYTF.

The V and J genes are TRBV19 and TRBJ1-5; TRBD1 matches 10 bases. The junction had 8 bases not matched to a gene; V was cut back by 4 bases and J by 8 bases. The CDR3 extends over 15 amino acids. From germline, CDR1 is LNHDA and CDR2 SQIVND (reference sequence). The CDR3 coding sequence is TGTGCCAGTAGTACCGGGACAGGGGTCGGGGAGCCCCAGCATTTT. Amino acid sequence: CASSTGTGVGEPQHF.

This chain uses TRBV11-2 with TRBJ2-1; 8 bases are a match to TRBD2. The V and J ends lost 0 bases and 7 bases, in that order; junction bases with no gene match: 5. The CDR3 is 15 residues long. CDR1 is SGHAT and CDR2 is FQNNGV in the germline V gene. The CDR3 protein is CASSLDLLAENEQFF. For the CDR3, the DNA is TGTGCCAGCAGCTTAGATCTACTAGCGGAGAATGAGCAGTTCTTC.

The chain uses TRBV3-1 (or the pseudogene TRBV3-2) and TRBJ1-1; 9 positions agree with TRBD1. The ends lost 6 bases at V and 6 bases at J; junction bases unmatched: 5. This CDR3 comprises 13 residues. CDR1 is LGHDT and CDR2 is YNNKEL in the germline V gene (reference sequence). Here the CDR3 DNA reads TGTGCCAGCAGGGGACAGGGTCTGGCTGAAGCTTTCTTT. Encoded protein: CASRGQGLAEAFF.

V usage is TRBV4-3 and J usage is TRBJ2-7, with 8 bases aligning to TRBD2. Germline trimming cut 0 bases from V and 5 bases from J; bases unmatched to any gene: 9. This CDR3 spans 16 amino acids. Germline values: CDR1 LGHNA, CDR2 YSLEER. Here the CDR3 reads CASSQDPSGGFDEQYF. Written as DNA, the CDR3 is TGCGCCAGCAGCCAAGACCCATCGGGGGGGTTTGACGAGCAGTACTTC.

The chain couples TRBV23-1 to TRBJ1-4; 9 bases map to TRBD1. TRBV23-1 falls under the ORF class, with uncertain function. The trim removed 6 bases at V and 7 bases at J, leaving 3 bases unmatched. This CDR3 region has 13 residues. The CDR3 nucleotides are TGCGCCAGCAGGGGACAGGGATCTGAAAAACTGTTTTTT. This sequence encodes CASRGQGSEKLFF.

The chain is built from TRBV4-3 and TRBJ2-4, with D perhaps given as TRBD1 or TRBD2 (5 bases each). Germline V gives CDR1 LGHNA, CDR2 YSLEER. The CDR3 is 15 residues long. Trimming removed 3 bases from V and 3 bases from J, with 12 bases in between. CDR3 DNA: TGCGCCAGCAGCCAGAACCGAGGGGTCAAAAACATTCAGTACTTC. Protein: CASSQNRGVKNIQYF.

The chain recombines TRBV24-1 with TRBJ2-1; 7 bases match TRBD2. Germline V gives CDR1 KGHDR, CDR2 SFDVKD. The CDR3 is made up of 13 amino acids. Trimming took 4 bases from V and 8 from J; bases not matched to a gene: 4. The CDR3 DNA reads TGTGCCACCAGTGACGGGGGGATCGATGAGCAGTTCTTC. Translation gives CATSDGGIDEQFF.

V and J are TRBV3-1 (or the pseudogene TRBV3-2) and TRBJ2-7, with D unresolved. Germline CDR1 and CDR2: LGHDT and YNNKEL (reference sequence). The CDR3 spans 10 residues. V was clipped by 11 bases and J by 3 bases, with 8 bases between them. CDR3 DNA: TGTGCCGAGAGACACTACGAGCAGTACTTC. Translating gives CAERHYEQYF.

The chain combines TRBV13 with TRBJ2-5, with TRBD2 identical over 13 bases. This CDR3 spans 18 amino acids. Per germline, CDR1 PRHDT and CDR2 FYEKMQ (reference sequence). V shed 5 bases, J shed 3 bases, and the junction held 12 bases outside the gene matches. CDR3 region: CASSHTPGLAGRKETQYF. The CDR3 DNA reads TGTGCCAGCAGCCACACCCCGGGACTAGCGGGGAGAAAAGAGACCCAGTACTTC.

This sequence joins TRBV27 and TRBJ1-1, with D uncertain. The V end was cut by 3 bases, the J end by 0 bases, with 11 bases between. The CDR3 consists of 15 residues. CDR1 and CDR2 (germline): MNHEY, SMNVEV (reference sequence). For the CDR3, the DNA is TGTGCCAGCAGTTTCTCCTTAACAGTGAACACTGAAGCTTTCTTT. This encodes CASSFSLTVNTEAFF.

The V call is TRBV7-3, the J call TRBJ1-1; perhaps TRBD1 as D (6 bases). Germline assignment: CDR1 SGHTA and CDR2 FQGTGA. There are 14 residues in the CDR3. The V end was cut by 4 bases, the J end by 1 base, with 10 bases between. The CDR3 region has the DNA TGTGCCAGCAGCTCCGGGGGGCCGAACACTGAAGCTTTCTTT. This translates into CASSSGGPNTEAFF.

The V gene is TRBV7-2, the J gene TRBJ1-6; D possibly corresponds to TRBD1 (5 bases). Trimming cost V 0 bases and J 9 bases, with 18 bases left between them. This CDR3 contains 17 residues. CDR1 is SGHTA and CDR2 is FQGNSA in the germline V gene. The CDR3: CASSLARVGSGVSPLHF. CDR3 DNA: TGTGCCAGCAGCTTAGCCAGGGTCGGGAGTGGTGTTTCACCCCTCCACTTT.

This clone has a single count. The gene calls are TRBV5-6 and TRBJ1-2, with 7 bases aligning to TRBD1. The CDR3 is 15 amino acids. Per the germline V gene, CDR1 is SGHDT and CDR2 is YYEEEE. The J segment lost 4 bases and the V segment lost 0 bases, leaving 6 bases of the junction unmatched. CDR3: CASSLDPGGLYGYTF. DNA for the CDR3: TGTGCCAGCAGCTTGGACCCAGGGGGTCTCTATGGCTACACCTTC.

V is TRBV12-5 and J is TRBJ2-1, with 8 bases matching TRBD1. Trimming at V came to 2 bases and at J to 2 bases, leaving 5 bases not matched to a gene. CDR3 size: 16 residues. Germline CDR1 is LGHNT and CDR2 is FRNRAP. In DNA form, the CDR3 reads TGTGCTAGTGGTTTGTCTACAGGGGGTACCTACAATGAGCAGTTCTTC. The encoded protein is CASGLSTGGTYNEQFF.